Listed here are 24 T cell receptor beta chains from one sample, sequenced in a study of blood T cell repertoires in COVID-19. The method was immunoSEQ multiplex PCR; TCRdb's version includes in-frame clones alone and lacks a portion of them. The sample lists 50,000 to 60,000 clones, approximately 90% occurring once. Sequencing was done on a sample of peripheral blood. Source of these receptors: a woman of 80 years or more with acute or convalescent COVID-19.

V gene TRBV30 combines with J gene TRBJ1-2; TRBD1 matches at 9 bases. The CDR3 has 13 amino acids. Germline V CDR1 and CDR2: GTSNPN, SVGIG (reference sequence). Germline trimming cut 3 bases from V and 8 bases from J; bases unmatched to any gene: 7. This CDR3 reads CAWSADRGKGYTF. CDR3 DNA sequence: TGTGCCTGGAGCGCCGACAGGGGGAAAGGCTACACCTTC.

The V and J genes are TRBV7-6 and TRBJ1-2, with TRBD1 matching 12 bases. This CDR3 contains 17 residues. Germline lookup yields CDR1 SGHVS and CDR2 FNYEAQ. The ends lost 5 bases at V and 5 bases at J; junction bases unmatched: 12. The chain's CDR3 is CASSVRPGQGAQYGYTF. The CDR3 DNA reads TGTGCCAGCAGCGTAAGACCGGGACAGGGGGCGCAGTATGGCTACACCTTC.

CDR3 region: CAWTRGQGARYNEQFF. CDR3 DNA sequence: TGTGCCTGGACGAGGGGACAGGGGGCGCGGTACAATGAGCAGTTCTTC. The chain couples TRBV30 to TRBJ2-1, with 12 bases that match TRBD1. The CDR3 covers 16 residues. Germline V gene data show CDR1 as GTSNPN and CDR2 as SVGIG (reference sequence). Germline trimming cut 4 bases from V and 4 bases from J; bases unmatched to any gene: 8.

The gene calls are TRBV3-1 (or the pseudogene TRBV3-2) and TRBJ1-2; no clear D. The V end was cut by 0 bases, the J end by 8 bases, with 4 bases between. The germline V gene has CDR1 LGHDT and CDR2 YNNKEL (reference sequence). The CDR3 runs to 11 residues. The CDR3 here is CASSQDMGYTF. CDR3 coding DNA: TGTGCCAGCAGCCAAGATATGGGCTACACCTTC.

The V call is TRBV4-2, the J call TRBJ1-2; 10 bases match TRBD1. Germline lookup yields CDR1 LGHNA and CDR2 YNFKEQ. The CDR3 runs to 20 residues. The trim removed 0 bases at V and 4 bases at J, leaving 17 bases unmatched. As DNA, the CDR3 is TGTGCCAGCAGCCAAGAACTCTGGGGCGGGACAGGGGATCTTTTCTATGGCTACACCTTC. Translation gives CASSQELWGGTGDLFYGYTF.

The chain employs TRBV7-9 and TRBJ1-2, with D uncertain. This CDR3 comprises 16 residues. V was clipped by 1 base and J by 4 bases, with 16 bases between them. Per the germline V gene, CDR1 is SEHNR and CDR2 is FQNEAQ (reference sequence). The CDR3 nucleotides read TGTGCCAGCAGCTTAGAGGAGGTCAGATCTTCCTATGGCTACACCTTC. It codes for CASSLEEVRSSYGYTF.

The chain uses TRBV18 and TRBJ2-3; 7 bases align to TRBD1. Trimming removed 6 bases from V and 3 bases from J; junction bases left unmatched: 9. Germline CDR1 and CDR2: KGHSH and LQKENI. This CDR3 contains 15 residues. CDR3 region: CASSSDRSLTDTQYF. CDR3 bases: TGTGCCAGCTCGTCGGACAGGTCACTTACAGATACGCAGTATTTT. The whole variable domain, remainder taken from reference TRBV18 and TRBJ2-3, is NAGVMQNPRHLVRRRGQEARLRCSPMKGHSHVYWYRQLPEEGLKFMVYLQKENIIDESGMPKERFSAEFPKEGPSILRIQQVVRGDSAAYFCASSSDRSLTDTQYFGPGTRLTVL.

The chain employs TRBV6-1 and TRBJ1-6; 7 nucleotides match TRBD1. The V gene end was trimmed by 4 bases and the J gene end by 6 bases; junction bases not matched to a gene: 9. Germline assignment: CDR1 MNHNS and CDR2 SASEGT. The length of the CDR3 is 16 residues. Here the CDR3 reads CASSARDSHANSPLHF. CDR3 DNA sequence: TGTGCCAGCAGTGCCCGGGACAGCCATGCTAATTCACCCCTCCACTTT.

The rearrangement links TRBV18 to TRBJ1-1, with no clear D. Per germline, CDR1 KGHSH and CDR2 LQKENI. Trimming stripped 1 base from V and 1 base from J, with 7 bases between. This CDR3 region has 14 residues. This chain's CDR3 is CASSPRTGNTEAFF. The CDR3 DNA sequence: TGTGCCAGCTCACCACGTACGGGGAACACTGAAGCTTTCTTT.

The chain employs TRBV10-3 and TRBJ2-5, with TRBD1 matching 7 bases. Germline V gives CDR1 ENHRY, CDR2 SYGVKD. This CDR3 has 15 amino acids. Unmatched junction bases numbered 15, after V lost 10 bases and J lost 4 bases. The CDR3 bases are TGTGCCACGGCCCCCAGACAGGGCAGAAGAGAGACCCAGTACTTC. Protein: CATAPRQGRRETQYF.

This clone was found once. The chain uses TRBV28 and TRBJ1-2; D perhaps matches TRBD1 (5 bases). V was shortened by 6 bases and J by 4 bases, with 21 bases between the two germline ends. The CDR3 runs 16 residues. Germline loops: CDR1 MDHEN, CDR2 SYDVKM. Here the CDR3 reads CASSQGPDYIIYGYTF. As DNA, the CDR3 is TGTGCCAGCAGCCAGGGCCCAGATTATATAATCTATGGCTACACCTTC.

The CDR3 DNA is TGTGCCAGCAGTTATCTAGCGGGAGTGGCAGATACGCAGTATTTT. It translates to CASSYLAGVADTQYF. The V gene is TRBV6-6, the J gene TRBJ2-3; 10 positions agree with TRBD2. The CDR3 is 15 residues long. Germline values: CDR1 MNHNY, CDR2 SVGAGI (reference sequence). V lost 3 bases and J lost 4; bases outside the gene matches: 4.

This chain's CDR3 is CASSLDDRGHEQYF. The CDR3 DNA reads as TGTGCCAGCAGCTTGGACGACAGGGGCCACGAGCAGTACTTC. The V gene is TRBV5-8, the J gene TRBJ2-7; TRBD1 aligns across 8 bases. CDR1 is SGHTS and CDR2 is YDEGEE in the germline V gene. The CDR3 runs to 14 residues. Trimming took 0 bases from V and 5 from J; bases not matched to a gene: 4. The variable domain in full, with the rest retrieved from reference TRBV5-8 and TRBJ2-7, is EAGVTQSPTHLIKTRGQQATLRCSPISGHTSVYWYQQALGLGLQFLLWYDEGEERNRGNFPPRFSGRQFPNYSSELNVNALELEDSALYLCASSLDDRGHEQYFGPGTRLTVT.

V and J are TRBV20-1 and TRBJ1-3; 7 bases map to TRBD1. The CDR3 extends over 11 amino acids. V was pared by 2 bases and J by 14 bases, with 6 bases of the junction left unmatched. CDR1 and CDR2 (germline): DFQATT, SNEGSKA (reference sequence). CDR3 sequence: CSARQGEHVYF. DNA for the CDR3: TGCAGTGCTAGACAGGGGGAGCACGTATATTTT.

The V call is TRBV30, the J call TRBJ1-2, with 7 nucleotides matching TRBD1. The length of the CDR3 is 11 residues. The germline CDR1 and CDR2 sequences are GTSNPN and SVGIG (reference sequence). CDR3 sequence (DNA): TGTGCACAACGGACAGGTGTAGGCTACACCTTC. It encodes CAQRTGVGYTF.

For the CDR3, the DNA is TGTGCCAGCAGTCACCTTAGGACTATTTCCGCCCCACAGGAGACCCAGTACTTC. It is translated as CASSHLRTISAPQETQYF. The rearrangement joins TRBV27 to TRBJ2-5; the D gene is possibly TRBD2 (6 bases). This CDR3 spans 18 amino acids. CDR1 and CDR2 (germline): MNHEY, SMNVEV (reference sequence). V lost 5 bases and J lost 5, with 27 bases in between.

CDR3 sequence reads: CAWSPNEGSPLHF. The DNA for the CDR3 is TGTGCCTGGAGTCCAAACGAGGGCTCACCCCTCCACTTT. The chain joins TRBV30 to TRBJ1-6; D gene unclear. The CDR3 is 13 residues long. V was trimmed by 2 bases and J by 10 bases, leaving 12 bases between them. CDR1 is GTSNPN, CDR2 SVGIG, per germline (reference sequence).

CDR3 nucleotides: TGTGCCAGCAGCCGAGTTAGCGGGAGTGAGCAGTTCTTC. Translated, it gives CASSRVSGSEQFF. The chain has TRBV7-3 and TRBJ2-1; TRBD2 matches at 9 bases. Trimming cost V 5 bases and J 9 bases; bases outside gene matches: 5. Germline V gene sequence: CDR1 SGHTA, CDR2 FQGTGA. This CDR3 region has 13 residues.

A remark on this clone: This sample includes further DNA sequences coding for the same CDR3. V is TRBV7-2 and J is TRBJ1-4; 7 nucleotides agree with TRBD1. With V trimmed by 5 bases and J by 1 base, 4 bases remained unmatched. Germline V lookup: CDR1 SGHTA, CDR2 FQGNSA. The CDR3 spans 15 residues. The CDR3 DNA sequence: TGTGCCAGCAGCCCCCGGGACAGAACTAATGAAAAACTGTTTTTT. Residues: CASSPRDRTNEKLFF.

The genes are TRBV4-3 and TRBJ2-1; 10 bases line up with TRBD2. Per the germline V gene, CDR1 is LGHNA and CDR2 is YSLEER. V lost 0 bases and J lost 7; bases outside the gene matches: 3. There are 15 residues in the CDR3. The CDR3 spells CASSQEALAGNEQFF. CDR3 coding DNA: TGCGCCAGCAGCCAAGAAGCACTAGCGGGAAATGAGCAGTTCTTC.

V is TRBV2 and J is TRBJ1-4, with 11 bases matching TRBD1. V was pared by 6 bases and J by 3 bases, with 3 bases of the junction left unmatched. The germline CDR1 and CDR2 sequences are SNHLY and FYNNEI. The CDR3 is 15 amino acids. CDR3 sequence (DNA): TGTGCCAGCAGGGGACAGGGGGTTGCTAATGAAAAACTGTTTTTT. It codes for CASRGQGVANEKLFF. Full variable domain (remainder filled in from reference TRBV2 and TRBJ1-4): EPEVTQTPSHQVTQMGQEVILRCVPISNHLYFYWYRQILGQKVEFLVSFYNNEISEKSEIFDDQFSVERPDGSNFTLKIRSTKLEDSAMYFCASRGQGVANEKLFFGSGTQLSVL.

The gene calls are TRBV7-3 and TRBJ2-1; 9 bases match TRBD2. V shed 5 bases and J 8 bases; nucleotides not matched to a gene: 10. Per germline, CDR1 SGHTA and CDR2 FQGTGA. The CDR3 spans 15 residues. CDR3 sequence (DNA): TGTGCCAGCAGCCCCTCGCGGGGGGGTTGGGATGAGCAGTTCTTC. It encodes CASSPSRGGWDEQFF.

The rearrangement links TRBV11-3 to TRBJ1-2; TRBD1 matches 7 bases. CDR3 length equals 16 residues. Germline loops: CDR1 SGHNT, CDR2 YENEEA. V gave up 3 bases and J gave up 0 bases; unmatched junction bases: 7. CDR3 residues: CASSLRTGLANYGYTF. The CDR3 DNA is TGTGCCAGCAGCTTGAGGACAGGACTTGCTAACTATGGCTACACCTTC.

This clone has only a few counts. V is TRBV7-3 and J is TRBJ2-2, with D possibly TRBD2 on 5 matching bases. Germline V gene data show CDR1 as SGHTA and CDR2 as FQGTGA. The CDR3 loop spans 14 amino acids. The germline V and J ends were trimmed by 5 bases and 4 bases, with 11 bases remaining between them. The CDR3 region has the DNA TGTGCCAGCAGCCGGACTTACCTCACCGGGGAGCTGTTTTTT. Translated: CASSRTYLTGELFF.